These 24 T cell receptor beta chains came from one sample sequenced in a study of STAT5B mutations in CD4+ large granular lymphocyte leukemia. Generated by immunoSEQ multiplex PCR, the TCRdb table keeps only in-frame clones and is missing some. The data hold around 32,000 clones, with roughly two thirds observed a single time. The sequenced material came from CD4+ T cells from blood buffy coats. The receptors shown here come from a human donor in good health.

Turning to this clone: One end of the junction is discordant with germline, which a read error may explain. The CDR3 DNA sequence: TGCGCCAGCAGCAGATCTCAAGAGATCCAGTACTTC. It translates to CASSRSQEIQYF. V gene TRBV5-1 combines with J gene TRBJ2-5; D unresolved. CDR3 length: 12 residues. CDR1 SGHRS and CDR2 YFSETQ come from the germline V gene.

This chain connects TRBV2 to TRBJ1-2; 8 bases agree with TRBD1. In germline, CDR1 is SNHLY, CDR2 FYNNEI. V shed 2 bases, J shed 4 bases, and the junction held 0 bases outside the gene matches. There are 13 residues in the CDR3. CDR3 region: CASSEQGAYGYTF. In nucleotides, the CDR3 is TGTGCCAGCAGTGAACAGGGGGCCTATGGCTACACCTTC.

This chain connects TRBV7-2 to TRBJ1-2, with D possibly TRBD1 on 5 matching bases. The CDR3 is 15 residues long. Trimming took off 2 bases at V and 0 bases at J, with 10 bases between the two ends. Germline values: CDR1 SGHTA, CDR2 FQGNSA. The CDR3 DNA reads TGTGCCAGCAGCTTAAGGGGCAGTACTAACTATGGCTACACCTTC. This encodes CASSLRGSTNYGYTF.

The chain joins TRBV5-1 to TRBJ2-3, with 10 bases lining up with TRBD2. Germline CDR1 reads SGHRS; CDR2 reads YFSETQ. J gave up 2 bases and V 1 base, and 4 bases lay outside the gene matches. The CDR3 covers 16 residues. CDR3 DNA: TGCGCCAGCAGCTTGCGGACTAGCGGATCCACAGATACGCAGTATTTT. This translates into CASSLRTSGSTDTQYF.

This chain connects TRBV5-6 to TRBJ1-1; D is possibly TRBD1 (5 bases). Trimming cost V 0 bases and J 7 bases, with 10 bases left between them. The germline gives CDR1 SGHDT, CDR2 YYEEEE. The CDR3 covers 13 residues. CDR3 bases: TGTGCCAGCAGCTTGGTGGGGCAGGGTGAAGCTTTCTTT. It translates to CASSLVGQGEAFF.

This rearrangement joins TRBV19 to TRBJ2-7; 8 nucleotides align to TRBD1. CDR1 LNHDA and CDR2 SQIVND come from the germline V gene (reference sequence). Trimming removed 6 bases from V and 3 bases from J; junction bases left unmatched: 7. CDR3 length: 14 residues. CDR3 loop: CASRTDRGSYEQYF. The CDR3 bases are TGTGCCAGTAGGACCGACAGGGGTAGCTACGAGCAGTACTTC.

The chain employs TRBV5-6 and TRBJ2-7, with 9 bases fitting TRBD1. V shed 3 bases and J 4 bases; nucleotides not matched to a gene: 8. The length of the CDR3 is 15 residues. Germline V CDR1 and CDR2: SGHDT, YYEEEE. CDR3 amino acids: CASSWGGTGRYEQYF. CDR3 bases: TGTGCCAGCAGCTGGGGTGGGACAGGGAGGTACGAGCAGTACTTC.

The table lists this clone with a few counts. The CDR3 region is CASAGLGTGISPLHF. The CDR3 DNA reads as TGTGCCAGCGCCGGGTTGGGGACAGGGATTTCACCCCTCCACTTT. The genes are TRBV6-1 and TRBJ1-6; 9 bases are a match to TRBD1. V shed 8 bases and J 9 bases; nucleotides not matched to a gene: 11. The CDR3 runs to 15 residues. Per germline, CDR1 MNHNS and CDR2 SASEGT.

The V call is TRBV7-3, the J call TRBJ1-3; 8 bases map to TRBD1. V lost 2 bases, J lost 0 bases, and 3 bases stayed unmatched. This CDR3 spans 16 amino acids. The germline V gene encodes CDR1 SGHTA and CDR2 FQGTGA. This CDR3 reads CASSLGGQVSGNTIYF. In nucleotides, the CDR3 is TGTGCCAGCAGCTTAGGGGGACAGGTCTCTGGAAACACCATATATTTT.

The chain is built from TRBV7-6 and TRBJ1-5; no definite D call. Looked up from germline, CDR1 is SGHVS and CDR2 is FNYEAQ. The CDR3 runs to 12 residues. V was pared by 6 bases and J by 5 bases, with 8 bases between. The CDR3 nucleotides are TGTGCCAGCAGTTCAGTCGATCAGCCCCAGCATTTT. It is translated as CASSSVDQPQHF.

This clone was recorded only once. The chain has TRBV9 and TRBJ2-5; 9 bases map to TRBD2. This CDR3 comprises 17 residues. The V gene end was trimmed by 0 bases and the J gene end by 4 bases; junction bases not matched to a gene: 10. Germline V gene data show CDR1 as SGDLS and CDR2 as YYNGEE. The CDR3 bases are TGTGCCAGCAGCGTAGTAGGAAGCGGGGGGACCCCAGAGACCCAGTACTTC. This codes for CASSVVGSGGTPETQYF.

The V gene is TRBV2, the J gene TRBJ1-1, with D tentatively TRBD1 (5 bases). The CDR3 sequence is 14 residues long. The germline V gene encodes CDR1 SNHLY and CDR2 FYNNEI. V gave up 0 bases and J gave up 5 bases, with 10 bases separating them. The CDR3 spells CASSEAGVITEAFF. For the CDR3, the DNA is TGTGCCAGCAGTGAAGCGGGGGTTATAACTGAAGCTTTCTTT.

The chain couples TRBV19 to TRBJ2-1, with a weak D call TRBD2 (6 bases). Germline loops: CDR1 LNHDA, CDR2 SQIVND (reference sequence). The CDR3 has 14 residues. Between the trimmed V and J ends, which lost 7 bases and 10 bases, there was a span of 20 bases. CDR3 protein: CASTPMTSGEEQFF. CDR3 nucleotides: TGTGCCAGTACCCCCATGACTAGTGGAGAGGAGCAGTTCTTC. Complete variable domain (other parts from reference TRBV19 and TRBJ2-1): DGGITQSPKYLFRKEGQNVTLSCEQNLNHDAMYWYRQDPGQGLRLIYYSQIVNDFQKGDIAEGYSVSREKKESFPLTVTSAQKNPTAFYLCASTPMTSGEEQFFGPGTRLTVL.

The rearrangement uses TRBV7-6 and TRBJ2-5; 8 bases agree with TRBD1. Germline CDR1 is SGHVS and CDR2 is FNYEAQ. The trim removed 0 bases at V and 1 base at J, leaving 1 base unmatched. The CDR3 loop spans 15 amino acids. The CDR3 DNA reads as TGTGCCAGCAGCTTAGCGACAGGGGTCCAAGAGACCCAGTACTTC. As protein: CASSLATGVQETQYF.

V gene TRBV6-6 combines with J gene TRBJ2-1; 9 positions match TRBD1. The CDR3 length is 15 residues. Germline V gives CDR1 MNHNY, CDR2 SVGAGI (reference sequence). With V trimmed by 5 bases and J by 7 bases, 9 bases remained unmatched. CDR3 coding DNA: TGTGCCAGCAGTCGACAGGGGGGGCCTGGGAATGAGCAGTTCTTC. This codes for CASSRQGGPGNEQFF.

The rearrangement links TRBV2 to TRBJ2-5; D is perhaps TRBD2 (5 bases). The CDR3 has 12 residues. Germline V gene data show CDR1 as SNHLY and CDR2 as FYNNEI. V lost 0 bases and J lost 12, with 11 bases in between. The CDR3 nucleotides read TGTGCCAGCAGTGAAGCCGGGCGAGCGGAGTACTTC. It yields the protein CASSEAGRAEYF.

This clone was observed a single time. The CDR3: CASSLADRDNEKLFF. The CDR3 coding sequence is TGTGCCAGCAGCTTGGCCGACAGGGATAATGAAAAACTGTTTTTT. The chain has TRBV5-4 and TRBJ1-4; 7 nucleotides match TRBD1. Trimming removed 0 bases from V and 4 bases from J; junction bases left unmatched: 3. The CDR3 sequence is 15 residues long. Germline-derived CDR1 and CDR2 are SGHNT and YYREEE (reference sequence).

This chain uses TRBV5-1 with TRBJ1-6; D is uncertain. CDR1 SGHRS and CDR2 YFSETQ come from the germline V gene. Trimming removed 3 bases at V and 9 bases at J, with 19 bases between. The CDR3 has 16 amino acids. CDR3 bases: TGCGCCAGCAGCTCCTCCCAAGCTCCGTTGGGTTCACCCCTCCACTTT. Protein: CASSSSQAPLGSPLHF.

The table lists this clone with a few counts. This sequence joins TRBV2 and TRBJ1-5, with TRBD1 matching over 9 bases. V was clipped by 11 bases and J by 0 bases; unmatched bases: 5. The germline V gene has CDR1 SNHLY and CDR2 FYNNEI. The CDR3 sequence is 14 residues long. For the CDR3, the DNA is TGTGCCGGACGGACAGGGGATAGCAATCAGCCCCAGCATTTT. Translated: CAGRTGDSNQPQHF.

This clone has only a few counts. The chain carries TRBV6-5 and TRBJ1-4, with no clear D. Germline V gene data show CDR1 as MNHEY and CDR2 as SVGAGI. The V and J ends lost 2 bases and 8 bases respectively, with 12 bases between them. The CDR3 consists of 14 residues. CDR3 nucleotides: TGTGCCAGCAGTTACAATGCCCTGGGGGAAAAACTGTTTTTT. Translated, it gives CASSYNALGEKLFF.

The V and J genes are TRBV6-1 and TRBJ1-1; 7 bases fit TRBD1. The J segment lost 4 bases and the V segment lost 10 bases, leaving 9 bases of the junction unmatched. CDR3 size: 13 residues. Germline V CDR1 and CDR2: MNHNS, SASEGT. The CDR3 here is CATQNRGITEAFF. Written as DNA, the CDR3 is TGTGCCACCCAAAACAGGGGCATCACTGAAGCTTTCTTT.

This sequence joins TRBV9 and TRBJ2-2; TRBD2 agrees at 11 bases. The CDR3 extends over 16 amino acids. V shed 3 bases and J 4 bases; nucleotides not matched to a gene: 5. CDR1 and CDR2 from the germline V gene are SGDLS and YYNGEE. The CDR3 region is CASSAPLAGVTGELFF. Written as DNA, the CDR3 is TGTGCCAGCAGCGCCCCACTAGCGGGGGTCACCGGGGAGCTGTTTTTT.

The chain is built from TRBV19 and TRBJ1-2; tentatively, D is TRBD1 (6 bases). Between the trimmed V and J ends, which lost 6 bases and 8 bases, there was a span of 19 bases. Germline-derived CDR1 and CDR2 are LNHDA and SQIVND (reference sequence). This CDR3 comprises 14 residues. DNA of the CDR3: TGTGCCAGTAGCTCCAAAGACAGGCCCTGGGGCTACACCTTC. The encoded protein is CASSSKDRPWGYTF.

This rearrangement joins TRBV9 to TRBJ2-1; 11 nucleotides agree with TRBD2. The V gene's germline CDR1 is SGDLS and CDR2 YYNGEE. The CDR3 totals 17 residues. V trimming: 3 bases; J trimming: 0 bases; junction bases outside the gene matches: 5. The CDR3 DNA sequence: TGTGCCAGCAGCGGTAGCGGGGGGGCTACCTCCTACAATGAGCAGTTCTTC. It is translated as CASSGSGGATSYNEQFF.